The present T cell receptor beta chain was sequenced within a study of T cells expressing NK-cell markers. As for the study in general: Repertoire data for TCR beta were derived from sorted T cells (CD3+CD56+NKG2C+, CD3+CD56+NKG2C- and CD3+CD56-NKG2C+). Study-level findings and limits: In several donors, these clonotypes also led the CD3+CD56-NKG2C+ fraction.

For TCR beta, cDNA was produced by 5'RACE template switching with UMIs. TCRdb reanalyzed the 5' RACE reads and collapses them to one entry per CDR3 protein, without DNA. Here the sample table reports a few hundred thousand distinct CDR3 sequences. About this clonotype itself: The antigen remains undetermined.

The clonotype comes from a man aged 18-75 years in good health. Sequenced: blood T cells: a sorted CD56 or NKG2C T cell subset, CD4+ or CD8+ T cells, or bulk PBMC T cells (not recorded which).

CDR3: CASSKGAGTGIGYQETQYF. The chain is built from TRBV21-1 and TRBJ2-5; TCRdb designates TRBD1, a call that cannot be tested without DNA. TRBV21-1 is labeled a pseudogene. CDR3 size: 19 residues.